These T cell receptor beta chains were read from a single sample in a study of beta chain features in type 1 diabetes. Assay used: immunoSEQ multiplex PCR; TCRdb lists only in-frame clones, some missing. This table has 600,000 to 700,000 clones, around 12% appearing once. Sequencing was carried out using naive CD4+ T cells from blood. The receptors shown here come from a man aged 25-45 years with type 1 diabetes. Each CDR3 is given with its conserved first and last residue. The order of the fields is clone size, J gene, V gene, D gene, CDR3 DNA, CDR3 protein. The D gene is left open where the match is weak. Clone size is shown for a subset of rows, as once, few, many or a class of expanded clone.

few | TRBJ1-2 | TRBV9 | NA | TGTGCCAGCAGCCGGAGCGGGGATTATGGCTACACCTTC | CASSRSGDYGYTF
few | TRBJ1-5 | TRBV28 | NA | TGTGCCAGCAATTGGGGTAGGGGCAATCAGCCCCAGCATTTT | CASNWGRGNQPQHF
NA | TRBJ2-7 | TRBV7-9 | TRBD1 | TGTGCCAGCAGCTCCCGCCAGGGGGCACGCCACGAGCAGTACTTC | CASSSRQGARHEQYF
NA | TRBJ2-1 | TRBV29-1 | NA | TGCAGCGCACAGCGAGAACCCGAACGGGCTAATGAGCAGTTCTTC | CSAQREPERANEQFF
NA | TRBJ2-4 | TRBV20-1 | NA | TGCAGTGCTAGAGCCAGCCTAATTCAGTACTTC | CSARASLIQYF
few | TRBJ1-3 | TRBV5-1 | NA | TGCGCCAGCAGCGTCCAGGCCGGGGGCACTTCTGGAAACACCATATATTTT | CASSVQAGGTSGNTIYF
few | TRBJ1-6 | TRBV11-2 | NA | TGTGCCAGCAGCTTAGATCCTAATTCACCCCTCCACTTT | CASSLDPNSPLHF
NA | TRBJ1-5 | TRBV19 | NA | TGTGCCAGTACTGAGGACTGGATAAATCAGCCCCAGCATTTT | CASTEDWINQPQHF
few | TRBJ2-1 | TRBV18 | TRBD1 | TGTGCCAGCTCACCGACAGGGGGGACGGCCAGCTACAATGAGCAGTTCTTC | CASSPTGGTASYNEQFF
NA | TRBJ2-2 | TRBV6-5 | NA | TGTGCCAGCAGTTACGAGAATACCCCGGACACCGGGGAGCTGTTTTTT | CASSYENTPDTGELFF
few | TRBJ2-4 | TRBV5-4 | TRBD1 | TGTGCCAGCAGCTTGGTGGCAGGACAGGGTGGTAACATTCAGTACTTC | CASSLVAGQGGNIQYF
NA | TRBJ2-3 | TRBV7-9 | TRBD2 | TGTGCCAGCAGCTTATTCGGGACTAGCGGTACAGATACGCAGTATTTT | CASSLFGTSGTDTQYF
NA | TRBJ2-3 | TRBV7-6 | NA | TGTGCCAGCAGCTTAGTCGCGGGGAGCACAGATACGCAGTATTTT | CASSLVAGSTDTQYF
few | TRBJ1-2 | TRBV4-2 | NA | TGTGCCAGCAGCCAAGAGCAGGTTAAATCGGACTATGGCTACACCTTC | CASSQEQVKSDYGYTF
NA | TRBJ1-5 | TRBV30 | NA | TGTGCCTGGAGTGTTCAGTCCAATCAGCCCCAGCATTTT | CAWSVQSNQPQHF
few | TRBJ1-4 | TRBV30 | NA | TGTGCCTGGACCATAAACGGGTATAATGAAAAACTGTTTTTT | CAWTINGYNEKLFF
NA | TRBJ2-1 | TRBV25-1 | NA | TGTGCCAGCACAAAGGGGCAGTACAATGAGCAGTTCTTC | CASTKGQYNEQFF
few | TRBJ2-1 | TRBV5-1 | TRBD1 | TGCGCCAGCAGCGGGGAGGGACAGGGATTGTATGAGCAGTTCTTC | CASSGEGQGLYEQFF
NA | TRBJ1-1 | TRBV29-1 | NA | TGCAGCGTCCGATACAACTTTATGAACACTGAAGCTTTCTTT | CSVRYNFMNTEAFF
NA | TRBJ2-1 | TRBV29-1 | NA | TGCAGCGTTCCCCACGGCGGGTCCCGTTTTGGGCAGTTCTTC | CSVPHGGSRFGQFF
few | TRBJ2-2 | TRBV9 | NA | TGTGCCAGCAGCGCCGCCACCGGGACAACTAACACCGGGGAGCTGTTTTTT | CASSAATGTTNTGELFF
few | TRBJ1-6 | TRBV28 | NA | TGTGCCAGCCAGGAAACGGCAGGGGACTGGTCACCCCTCCACTTT | CASQETAGDWSPLHF
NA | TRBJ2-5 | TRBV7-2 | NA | TGTGCCAGCAGCCCTCGGGACTTTCAAGAGACCCAGTACTTC | CASSPRDFQETQYF
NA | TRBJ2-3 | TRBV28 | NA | TGTGCCAGCAGTTTCTCGACAGATACGCAGTATTTT | CASSFSTDTQYF
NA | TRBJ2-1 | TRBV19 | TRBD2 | TGTGCCACCCAGACCATAGGTCGGGGGGGCCTAGGGAATGAGCAGTTCTTC | CATQTIGRGGLGNEQFF
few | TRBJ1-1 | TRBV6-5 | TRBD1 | TGTGCCAGCAGTTACTCGGGGACAGGGAGACTCCCTGAAGCTTTCTTT | CASSYSGTGRLPEAFF
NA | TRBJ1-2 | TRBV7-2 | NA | TGTGCCAGCAGCTTACAACCAGGCCCTAACTATGGCTACACCTTC | CASSLQPGPNYGYTF
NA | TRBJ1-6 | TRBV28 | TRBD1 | TGTGCCACCCGACAGGGGTTGGGTTCACCCCTCCACTTT | CATRQGLGSPLHF
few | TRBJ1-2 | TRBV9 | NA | TGTGCCAGCAGCGTAGACTCGACAGGCTGGAACTCTTATGGCTACACCTTC | CASSVDSTGWNSYGYTF
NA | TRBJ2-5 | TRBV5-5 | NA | TGTGCCAGCAGCTTGGGGCGTTACCAAGAGACCCAGTACTTC | CASSLGRYQETQYF
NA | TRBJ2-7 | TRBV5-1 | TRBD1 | TGCGCCAGCAGCTTACAGGGGGCGGAAGACGAGCAGTACTTC | CASSLQGAEDEQYF
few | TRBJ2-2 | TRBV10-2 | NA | TGCGCCAGCAGAGAAACACAGAACACCGGGGAGCTGTTTTTT | CASRETQNTGELFF
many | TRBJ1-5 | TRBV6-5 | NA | TGTGCCAGCAGACGAGGTTCTACTAGCAATCAGCCCCAGCATTTT | CASRRGSTSNQPQHF
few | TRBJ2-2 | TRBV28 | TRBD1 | TGTGCCAGCAGTTCCGGGACAGGGGGAAAAGCCGGGGAGCTGTTTTTT | CASSSGTGGKAGELFF
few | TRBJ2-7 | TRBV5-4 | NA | TGTGCCAGCAGCTTGGGTCCGGACCGAGCCTACGAGCAGTACTTC | CASSLGPDRAYEQYF
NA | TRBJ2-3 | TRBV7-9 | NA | TGTGCCAGCAGCTTTACAGGGAAGGGCACAGATACGCAGTATTTT | CASSFTGKGTDTQYF
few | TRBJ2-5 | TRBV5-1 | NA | TGCGCCAGCAGCTCGTACCAAGAGACCCAGTACTTC | CASSSYQETQYF
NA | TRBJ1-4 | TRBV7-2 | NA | TGTGCCAGCAGCTTAACGGCCAATGAAAAACTGTTTTTT | CASSLTANEKLFF
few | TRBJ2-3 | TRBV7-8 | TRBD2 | TGTGCCAGCAGCTTAGTCCGCCTAGCGGGGGGGCCGGGCACAGATACGCAGTATTTT | CASSLVRLAGGPGTDTQYF
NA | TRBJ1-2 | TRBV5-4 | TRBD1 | TGTGCCAGCAGCTCCCTAGGCAGGGGGCTCGGTGGCTACACCTTC | CASSSLGRGLGGYTF
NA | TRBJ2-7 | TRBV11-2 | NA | TGTGCCAGCAGCTTAGAGAGGTCCGATATACCCTACGAGCAGTACTTC | CASSLERSDIPYEQYF
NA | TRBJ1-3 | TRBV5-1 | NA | TGCGCCAGCAGCTCCGCAGCGCTCGGGGGGTTGGCCACCATATATTTT | CASSSAALGGLATIYF
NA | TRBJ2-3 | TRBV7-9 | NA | TGTGCCAGCAGCTCCGCAAACAGCGCCGATACGCAGTATTTT | CASSSANSADTQYF
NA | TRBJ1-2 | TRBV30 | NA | TGTGCCTGGATTCAGCACAGGGAGTCAAATGGCTACACCTTC | CAWIQHRESNGYTF
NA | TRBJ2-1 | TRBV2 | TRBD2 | TGTGCCAGCAGTGCGGTAGCGGGGGGCTACAATGAGCAGTTCTTC | CASSAVAGGYNEQFF
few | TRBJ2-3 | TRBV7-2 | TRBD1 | TGTGCCAGCAGCACAGGGGCATCAGATACGCAGTATTTT | CASSTGASDTQYF
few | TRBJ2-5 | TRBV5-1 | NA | TGCGCCAGCAGCTTGGGTACGAGGGAGACCCAGTACTTC | CASSLGTRETQYF